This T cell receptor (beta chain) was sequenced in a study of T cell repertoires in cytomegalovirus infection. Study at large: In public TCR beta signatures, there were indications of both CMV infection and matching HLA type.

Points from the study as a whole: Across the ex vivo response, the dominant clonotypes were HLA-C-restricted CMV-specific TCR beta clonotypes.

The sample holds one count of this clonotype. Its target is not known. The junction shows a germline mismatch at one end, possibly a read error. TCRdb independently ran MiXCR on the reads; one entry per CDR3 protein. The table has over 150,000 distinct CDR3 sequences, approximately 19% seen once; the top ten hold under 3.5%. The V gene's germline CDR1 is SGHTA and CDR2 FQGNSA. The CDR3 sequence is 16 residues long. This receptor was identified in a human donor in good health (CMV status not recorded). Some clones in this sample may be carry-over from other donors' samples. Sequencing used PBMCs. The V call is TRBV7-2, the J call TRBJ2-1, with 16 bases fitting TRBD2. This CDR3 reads CASSPPGLAGGNELFF. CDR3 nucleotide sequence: TGTGCCAGCAGCCCCCCGGGACTAGCGGGAGGGAATGAGCTGTTCTTC.